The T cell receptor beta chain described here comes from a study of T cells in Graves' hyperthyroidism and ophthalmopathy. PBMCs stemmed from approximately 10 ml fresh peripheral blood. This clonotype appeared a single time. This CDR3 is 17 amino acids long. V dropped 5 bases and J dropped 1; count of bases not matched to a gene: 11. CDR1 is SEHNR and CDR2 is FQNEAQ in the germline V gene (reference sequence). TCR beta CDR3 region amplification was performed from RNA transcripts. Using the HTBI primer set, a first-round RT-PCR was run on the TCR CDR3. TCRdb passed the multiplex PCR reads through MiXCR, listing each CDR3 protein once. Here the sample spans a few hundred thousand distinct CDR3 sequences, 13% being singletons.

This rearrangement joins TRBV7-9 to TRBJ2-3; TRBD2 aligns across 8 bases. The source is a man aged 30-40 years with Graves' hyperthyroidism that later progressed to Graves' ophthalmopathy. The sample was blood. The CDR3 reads CASSLGTSGSGTDTQYF. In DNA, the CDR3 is TGTGCCAGCAGCCTTGGCACTAGCGGAAGCGGCACAGATACGCAGTATTTT.